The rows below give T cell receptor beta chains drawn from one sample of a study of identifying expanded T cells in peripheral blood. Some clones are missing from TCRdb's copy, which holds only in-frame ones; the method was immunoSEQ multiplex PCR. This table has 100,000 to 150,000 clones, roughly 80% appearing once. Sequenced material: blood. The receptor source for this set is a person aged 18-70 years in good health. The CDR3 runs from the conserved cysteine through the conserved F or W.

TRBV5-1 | CASSLEGRGGPETQYF
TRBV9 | CASSATGTSRYNEQFF
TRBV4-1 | CASSQDSGTGRGGYTF
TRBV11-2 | CASSSSYSYGYTF
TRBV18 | CASSPPGGRRSSGNTIYF
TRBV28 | CASSLEGDGNNQPQHF
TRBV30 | CAWSGVGYEQYF
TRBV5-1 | CASSAMPYNEQFF
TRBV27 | CASSFRQTTETQYF
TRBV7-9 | CASSLGNRETQYF
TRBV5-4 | CASSLTTGSNEKLFF
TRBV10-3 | CAIGKDGDQPQHF
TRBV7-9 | CASRAQGSNTGELFF
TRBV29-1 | CSVVGGSAAYEQYF
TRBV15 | CATSRDRRAEQYF
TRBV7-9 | CASSWDQQRYNEQFF
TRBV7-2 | CASSLQSETQYF
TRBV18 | CASSPQSAGAIHEQYF
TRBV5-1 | CASSLGQGLNQPQHF
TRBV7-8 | CASSRPRHRGDSSYEQYF
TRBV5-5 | CASSSGQLRETQYF
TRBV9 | CASSDTSKATVSGPYEQYF
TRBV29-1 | CSVLVADTQYF
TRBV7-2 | CASSSGRAGNTIYF
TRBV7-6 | CASSLARETQYF
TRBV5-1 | CASGRDTNTEAFF
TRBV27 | CASSLGVSVTEAFF
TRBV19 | CASSNQPQHF
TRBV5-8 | CASSLKETGGGSGYTF
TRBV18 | CASQMANTEAFF
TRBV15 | CATSRDSGVLGGYTF
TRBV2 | CASSPVGQGTPRNTIYF
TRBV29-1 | CSVNEGNEQFF
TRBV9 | CASSVDWGSGNTIYF
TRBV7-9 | CASSFGVGGDYNEQFF